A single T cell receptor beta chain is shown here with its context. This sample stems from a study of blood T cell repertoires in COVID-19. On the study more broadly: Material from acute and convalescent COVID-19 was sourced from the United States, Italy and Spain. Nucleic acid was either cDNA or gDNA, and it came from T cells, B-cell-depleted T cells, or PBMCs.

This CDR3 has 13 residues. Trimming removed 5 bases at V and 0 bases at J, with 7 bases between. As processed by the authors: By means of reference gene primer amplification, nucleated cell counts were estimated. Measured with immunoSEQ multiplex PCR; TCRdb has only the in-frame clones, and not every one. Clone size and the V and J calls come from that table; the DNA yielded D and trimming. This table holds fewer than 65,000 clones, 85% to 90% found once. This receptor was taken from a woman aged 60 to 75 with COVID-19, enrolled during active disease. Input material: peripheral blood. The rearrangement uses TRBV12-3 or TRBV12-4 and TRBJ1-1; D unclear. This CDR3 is CASSPYMNTEAFF. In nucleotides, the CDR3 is TGTGCCAGCAGTCCTTATATGAACACTGAAGCTTTCTTT.